The T cell receptor beta chain described here comes from a study of blood T cell repertoires in COVID-19. Germline V gene data show CDR1 as LGHNA and CDR2 as YNFKEQ. The J segment lost 7 bases and the V segment lost 0 bases, leaving 16 bases of the junction unmatched. CDR3 length equals 19 residues. The protocol was immunoSEQ multiplex PCR, while the TCRdb copy is restricted to in-frame clones and leaves out a portion. Here the sample spans around 110,000 clones, approximately 87% being singletons. Sequencing was carried out using peripheral blood. The genes are TRBV4-2 and TRBJ2-3; 10 bases match TRBD2. The clonotype originates from a man aged 25 to 40 with acute or convalescent COVID-19. CDR3 sequence reads: CASSQDHGIFASGGNTQYF. CDR3 sequence (DNA): TGTGCCAGCAGCCAAGATCACGGTATATTTGCTAGCGGGGGTAATACGCAGTATTTT.